These 6 T cell receptor beta chains came from one sample sequenced in a study of radiation and T cells in renal cell carcinoma (TCRdb year 2020). The time point label, read with the paper, signifies: blood 2 weeks post-SBRT. In the paper's terms, the treatment or condition label means: 15 Gy SBRT to primary tumor, nephrectomy 4 weeks later. The library was obtained by the immunoSEQ multiplex PCR assay. In TCRdb, the immuneACCESS table is reduced to in-frame sequences with V and J assigned. These tables do not hold every clone; where another copy was compared, an unresolved V gene accounts for under half, and the others remain unexplained. The sample table lists about 65,000 clones, roughly 79% of them with a count of one. The ten largest clones capture 6.8% of the sample. The material sequenced was blood, taken from a patient whose treatment included radiotherapy and nephrectomy. These receptors came from a man aged 60-69 years with renal cell carcinoma.

The chain uses TRBV5-5 and TRBJ1-1; D might be TRBD1 (5 bases). Germline-derived CDR1 and CDR2 are SGHKS and YYEKEE (reference sequence). V was pared by 0 bases and J by 3 bases, with 9 bases between. CDR3 length: 14 amino acids. This CDR3 reads CASSLAVGDTEAFF. Here the CDR3 DNA reads TGTGCCAGCAGCTTGGCTGTGGGGGACACTGAAGCTTTCTTT. Variable domain in full (rest from reference TRBV5-5 and TRBJ1-1): DAGVTQSPTHLIKTRGQQVTLRCSPISGHKSVSWYQQVLGQGPQFIFQYYEKEERGRGNFPDRFSARQFPNYSSELNVNALLLGDSALYLCASSLAVGDTEAFFGQGTRLTVV.

This clone was found a few times. The CDR3 protein is CASSVGLVGETQYF. The CDR3 nucleotides read TGTGCCAGCAGCGTCGGACTAGTTGGCGAGACCCAGTACTTC. The rearrangement uses TRBV2 and TRBJ2-5, with 7 bases aligning to TRBD2. Germline values: CDR1 SNHLY, CDR2 FYNNEI. V shed 6 bases, J shed 5 bases, and the junction held 9 bases outside the gene matches. The CDR3 has 14 amino acids.

This clone was found a few times. The gene calls are TRBV29-1 and TRBJ2-7; 11 bases are shared with TRBD2. V lost 6 bases, J lost 7 bases, and 8 bases stayed unmatched. CDR1 SQVTM and CDR2 ANQGSEA come from the germline V gene. The CDR3 covers 13 residues. CDR3 amino acids: CSVKTSGVEEQYF. For the CDR3, the DNA is TGCAGCGTCAAGACTAGCGGGGTTGAAGAGCAGTACTTC.

V usage is TRBV5-1 and J usage is TRBJ1-2; 10 nucleotides match TRBD1. The CDR3 is 17 amino acids. The V segment lost 4 bases and the J segment 1 base; nucleotides outside the gene matches: 10. Germline CDR1 is SGHRS and CDR2 is YFSETQ. The chain's CDR3 is CASSARQGALLNYGYTF. CDR3 nucleotide sequence: TGCGCCAGCAGCGCCCGACAGGGGGCCCTACTTAACTATGGCTACACCTTC.

The V and J genes are TRBV27 and TRBJ2-4; no clear D gene. The CDR3 length is 13 residues. Trimming left V 5 bases short and J 8 bases short, with 13 bases between. Germline-derived CDR1 and CDR2 are MNHEY and SMNVEV (reference sequence). CDR3 nucleotide sequence: TGTGCCAGCAGTGCAGACACCGCGGACATTCAGTACTTC. Protein: CASSADTADIQYF.

This chain uses TRBV4-3 with TRBJ2-7, with 7 nucleotides matching TRBD2. V was pared by 1 base and J by 5 bases, with 8 bases of the junction left unmatched. This CDR3 is 15 amino acids long. Per germline, CDR1 LGHNA and CDR2 YSLEER. The CDR3 sequence is CASSQGSGVGDEQYF. The DNA of the CDR3 is TGCGCCAGCAGCCAAGGGAGCGGGGTAGGCGACGAGCAGTACTTC.